A few counts support the clone carrying this TCR beta chain. The control participants were healthy donors, and these controls were matched with respect to both age and sex. The CDR3 runs 13 residues. V gave up 8 bases and J gave up 5 bases, with 16 bases separating them. These data originate in a study of CD8 T cells in Susac syndrome. Random hexamers served to reverse transcribe roughly 0.45 to 1 ug RNA. TCRdb re-called the immunoSEQ multiplex PCR reads with MiXCR, one entry per CDR3 protein. The table records more than 85,000 distinct CDR3 sequences, about 96% of them present only once. This receptor was obtained from a human donor in good health. V usage is TRBV12-3 or TRBV12-4 and J usage is TRBJ2-7; D ambiguous. Specimen: CD4+ T cells from PBMCs. CDR3 sequence (DNA): TGTGCCAGCCAAGGGCAGCGCCCCAACGAGCAGTACTTC. Its translation is CASQGQRPNEQYF.